The 18 T cell receptor beta chains below all came from one sample that was sequenced in a study of blood T cell repertoires in COVID-19. Assay: immunoSEQ multiplex PCR; the TCRdb copy retains only in-frame clones and omits some. The sample yields about 270,000 clones, 88% seen once. Material for sequencing was peripheral blood. These receptors were collected from a man in his sixties who had recovered from COVID-19.

The V gene is TRBV7-2, the J gene TRBJ1-2, with 9 bases identical to TRBD1. The CDR3 is 17 amino acids. V gave up 4 bases and J gave up 0 bases; unmatched junction bases: 9. CDR1 and CDR2 (germline): SGHTA, FQGNSA. CDR3 sequence: CASSSGQGSYPNYGYTF. The CDR3 nucleotides read TGTGCCAGCAGCTCTGGACAGGGGTCTTACCCTAACTATGGCTACACCTTC. Full variable domain (rest looked up from reference TRBV7-2 and TRBJ1-2): GAGVSQSPSNKVTEKGKDVELRCDPISGHTALYWYRQSLGQGLEFLIYFQGNSAPDKSGLPSDRFSAERTGGSVSTLTIQRTQQEDSAVYLCASSSGQGSYPNYGYTFGSGTRLTVV.

The gene calls are TRBV19 and TRBJ2-3, with TRBD2 matching over 11 bases. This CDR3 has 18 amino acids. Germline-derived CDR1 and CDR2 are LNHDA and SQIVND (reference sequence). V lost 1 base, J lost 6 bases, and 12 bases stayed unmatched. The CDR3 nucleotides are TGTGCCAGTAGTATAGCGAAGACTAGCGGGGCGTACAAGGATACGCAGTATTTT. Translating gives CASSIAKTSGAYKDTQYF.

V usage is TRBV11-2 and J usage is TRBJ2-1, with D perhaps TRBD2 (5 bases). The CDR3 extends over 16 amino acids. Between the trimmed V and J ends, which lost 0 bases and 9 bases, there was a span of 18 bases. Germline CDR1 and CDR2: SGHAT and FQNNGV. The CDR3 loop reads CASSLEGGTSSAEQFF. As DNA, the CDR3 is TGTGCCAGCAGCTTAGAAGGAGGAACTAGTTCGGCTGAGCAGTTCTTC.

This clone was counted a single time. V gene TRBV27 combines with J gene TRBJ2-7, with a possible D match to TRBD2 (6 bases). This CDR3 region has 12 residues. Germline V CDR1 and CDR2: MNHEY, SMNVEV (reference sequence). V was cut by 8 bases and J by 7 bases, with 15 bases left in between. CDR3 residues: CASQRRVGEQYF. Here the CDR3 DNA reads TGTGCCAGCCAGAGGAGGGTGGGGGAGCAGTACTTC.

The CDR3 bases are TGTGCCAGCAGCGACGACAGGGTACGGGGCTACACCTTC. Amino acid sequence: CASSDDRVRGYTF. The chain employs TRBV5-6 and TRBJ1-2, with 7 positions matching TRBD1. V shed 4 bases, J shed 8 bases, and the junction held 8 bases outside the gene matches. CDR3 length: 13 residues. Germline CDR1 and CDR2: SGHDT and YYEEEE.

V gene TRBV18 combines with J gene TRBJ2-3; 9 bases fit TRBD1. The CDR3 spans 14 residues. J was trimmed by 6 bases and V by 4 bases; bases with no gene match: 5. Germline lookup yields CDR1 KGHSH and CDR2 LQKENI. The CDR3 here is CASSLGQGSDTQYF. The CDR3 DNA reads TGTGCCAGCTCACTTGGACAGGGGAGCGATACGCAGTATTTT.

The rearrangement links TRBV6-5 to TRBJ2-5, with D maybe TRBD2 (7 bases). Looked up from germline, CDR1 is MNHEY and CDR2 is SVGAGI. V was pared by 5 bases and J by 3 bases, with 16 bases between. This CDR3 region has 15 residues. The DNA for the CDR3 is TGTGCCAGCAGTAAACCACAGGGAGGGAAAGAGACCCAGTACTTC. This gives the protein CASSKPQGGKETQYF.

This chain uses TRBV30 with TRBJ1-4; tentatively, D is TRBD1 (6 bases). Germline CDR1 GTSNPN, CDR2 SVGIG (reference sequence). The CDR3 totals 14 residues. The ends were cut back, 2 bases at V and 8 bases at J, with 15 bases in the middle. In nucleotides, the CDR3 is TGTGCCTGGAGTTCAGGGAGGGGGTTCGAAAAACTGTTTTTT. This translates into CAWSSGRGFEKLFF. The full variable domain, in which reference TRBV30 and TRBJ1-4 provide the parts outside the CDR3, is SQTIHQWPATLVQPVGSPLSLECTVEGTSNPNLYWYRQAAGRGLQLLFYSVGIGQISSEVPQNLSASRPQDRQFILSSKKLLLSDSGFYLCAWSSGRGFEKLFFGSGTQLSVL.

The chain combines TRBV9 with TRBJ1-4; 8 bases map to TRBD1. Germline V gene lookup returns CDR1 SGDLS and CDR2 YYNGEE. This CDR3 is 15 amino acids long. Trimming cost V 3 bases and J 4 bases; bases outside gene matches: 5. CDR3 nucleotide sequence: TGTGCCAGCAGCGCTACAGGGGGATTTAATGAAAAACTGTTTTTT. It encodes CASSATGGFNEKLFF.

This clone was seen only a few times. The J gene is TRBJ2-1, the V gene TRBV14; 13 bases match TRBD2. V lost 6 bases, J lost 4 bases, and 3 bases stayed unmatched. The length of the CDR3 is 15 residues. CDR1 is SGHDN and CDR2 is FVKESK in the germline V gene. CDR3 amino acids: CASRRTSGGYNEQFF. The CDR3 nucleotides are TGTGCCAGCAGGCGGACTAGCGGGGGTTACAATGAGCAGTTCTTC.

This clone was observed at least ten times. The chain carries TRBV11-2 and TRBJ1-2, with 9 bases fitting TRBD1. The V gene's germline CDR1 is SGHAT and CDR2 FQNNGV. This CDR3 contains 14 residues. Trimming took 3 bases from V and 4 from J; bases not matched to a gene: 3. The CDR3 DNA reads as TGTGCCAGCAGCTTTGGGGACAGGGTCTATGGCTACACCTTC. Translating it yields CASSFGDRVYGYTF.

This chain connects TRBV19 to TRBJ1-1; D ambiguous. Germline CDR1 is LNHDA and CDR2 is SQIVND (reference sequence). V was trimmed by 9 bases and J by 0 bases, leaving 11 bases between them. The CDR3 has 13 residues. For the CDR3, the DNA is TGTGCCAGCAGTGAGACAATGAACACTGAAGCTTTCTTT. It encodes CASSETMNTEAFF.

The rearrangement uses TRBV7-8 and TRBJ2-7, with TRBD2 matching over 10 bases. The ends lost 5 bases at V and 2 bases at J; junction bases unmatched: 12. The CDR3 has 17 amino acids. Per germline, CDR1 SGHVS and CDR2 FQNEAQ. CDR3 nucleotides: TGTGCCAGCAGCACTAGTGCTAGCGGGGGACCAACCTACGAGCAGTACTTC. It codes for CASSTSASGGPTYEQYF.

This chain connects TRBV9 to TRBJ1-4, with D possibly TRBD1 on 6 matching bases. The CDR3 loop spans 16 amino acids. The germline V and J ends were trimmed by 2 bases and 0 bases, with 11 bases remaining between them. Germline V gene data show CDR1 as SGDLS and CDR2 as YYNGEE. The chain's CDR3 is CASSVGHTTTNEKLFF. Written as DNA, the CDR3 is TGTGCCAGCAGCGTGGGACACACCACAACTAATGAAAAACTGTTTTTT.

The chain uses TRBV2 and TRBJ2-7; 10 nucleotides match TRBD1. CDR3 length: 13 residues. From germline, CDR1 is SNHLY and CDR2 FYNNEI. Losses at the gene ends were 6 bases for V and 6 bases for J; bases not matched to a gene: 5. The CDR3 spells CASSRDRGSEQYF. The CDR3 region has the DNA TGTGCCAGCAGCCGGGACAGGGGAAGCGAGCAGTACTTC. Based on the CDR3 plus reference TRBV2 and TRBJ2-7, the full variable domain is EPEVTQTPSHQVTQMGQEVILRCVPISNHLYFYWYRQILGQKVEFLVSFYNNEISEKSEIFDDQFSVERPDGSNFTLKIRSTKLEDSAMYFCASSRDRGSEQYFGPGTRLTVT.

The rearrangement joins TRBV19 to TRBJ2-2, with D possibly TRBD2 on 5 matching bases. The V gene lost 6 bases and the J gene lost 5 bases, with 16 bases spanning the gap. This CDR3 is built from 15 residues. CDR1 and CDR2 (germline): LNHDA, SQIVND (reference sequence). CDR3 sequence: CASSQVVGVTGELFF. The DNA for the CDR3 is TGTGCCAGTAGCCAAGTGGTCGGGGTGACCGGGGAGCTGTTTTTT.

The chain links TRBV24-1 to TRBJ1-1; D possibly corresponds to TRBD1 (5 bases). V lost 7 bases and J 0 bases, leaving 17 bases between the germline ends. The length of the CDR3 is 16 residues. Germline values: CDR1 KGHDR, CDR2 SFDVKD. The CDR3 is CATRSSAGGMNTEAFF. Written as DNA, the CDR3 is TGTGCCACCAGAAGCTCGGCGGGGGGAATGAACACTGAAGCTTTCTTT.

The J gene is TRBJ2-5, the V gene TRBV7-2; 9 positions agree with TRBD2. Germline V CDR1 and CDR2: SGHTA, FQGNSA. There are 15 residues in the CDR3. With V trimmed by 5 bases and J by 5 bases, 9 bases remained unmatched. CDR3 residues: CASSPGSGGRETQYF. The CDR3 coding sequence is TGTGCCAGCAGCCCCGGTAGCGGGGGAAGGGAGACCCAGTACTTC.